Presented here are 11 T cell receptor beta chains from one specimen sequenced in a study of cytomegalovirus exposure and HLA in healthy donors. Sequenced by immunoSEQ multiplex PCR; TCRdb stores in-frame clones only, minus some. The table lists fewer than 400,000 clones, roughly 88% of them singletons. The material sequenced was PBMCs. The receptors were gathered from a man under 40 in good health and CMV-seronegative.

A few counts support this clone. The chain recombines TRBV2 with TRBJ1-1, with 9 bases aligning to TRBD1. The length of the CDR3 is 14 residues. Germline CDR1 is SNHLY and CDR2 is FYNNEI. Trimming at V came to 8 bases and at J to 5 bases, leaving 9 bases not matched to a gene. In DNA, the CDR3 is TGTGCCAGCCTTTCGGGACAGGGATGGACTGAAGCTTTCTTT. It translates to CASLSGQGWTEAFF.

The gene calls are TRBV27 and TRBJ2-2, with 7 nucleotides matching TRBD1. This CDR3 comprises 15 residues. Looked up from germline, CDR1 is MNHEY and CDR2 is SMNVEV (reference sequence). With 6 bases clipped from V and 4 bases from J, the junction kept 8 bases outside the gene matches. CDR3 nucleotide sequence: TGTGCCAGCAGCCGACAGGGTGGGAGCACCGGGGAGCTGTTTTTT. Its translation is CASSRQGGSTGELFF.

The chain couples TRBV6-5 to TRBJ1-5; TRBD1 matches 12 bases. The germline gives CDR1 MNHEY, CDR2 SVGAGI. The V and J ends lost 2 bases and 2 bases, in that order; junction bases with no gene match: 1. The CDR3 has 16 residues. In DNA, the CDR3 is TGTGCCAGCAGTTACGGGACAGGGGGCCGCAATCAGCCCCAGCATTTT. Amino acids: CASSYGTGGRNQPQHF.

The chain links TRBV7-2 to TRBJ1-5, with TRBD1 identical over 7 bases. The V gene end was trimmed by 5 bases and the J gene end by 8 bases; junction bases not matched to a gene: 6. CDR3 size: 13 residues. Germline-derived CDR1 and CDR2 are SGHTA and FQGNSA. CDR3 amino acids: CASSPGQLEPQHF. Here the CDR3 DNA reads TGTGCCAGCAGCCCGGGACAGCTGGAGCCCCAGCATTTT.

This clone was picked up one time. The chain combines TRBV19 with TRBJ2-5, with D unclear. CDR1 and CDR2 from the germline V gene are LNHDA and SQIVND (reference sequence). CDR3 length equals 13 residues. V shed 4 bases and J shed 1 base, with 7 bases lying between them. The CDR3 DNA follows: TGTGCCAGTAGTAATGCAGGCCAAGAGACCCAGTACTTC. Translating it yields CASSNAGQETQYF.

The chain carries TRBV10-1 and TRBJ1-2, with no clear D. CDR1 and CDR2 (germline): WNHNN, SYGVQD (reference sequence). The CDR3 has 12 residues. V was cut by 3 bases and J by 7 bases, with 9 bases left in between. Here the CDR3 DNA reads TGCGCCAGCAGTGACCCGGGGAGTGGCTACACCTTC. Translated: CASSDPGSGYTF.

The V and J genes are TRBV27 and TRBJ2-3, with D perhaps TRBD2 (5 bases). CDR3 length: 14 amino acids. Germline V gives CDR1 MNHEY, CDR2 SMNVEV (reference sequence). Trimming left V 5 bases short and J 1 base short, with 10 bases between. The CDR3 protein is CASSPRAGTDTQYF. For the CDR3, the DNA is TGTGCCAGCAGTCCCCGAGCGGGCACAGATACGCAGTATTTT.

This clone has a single count. V usage is TRBV30 and J usage is TRBJ2-7; 7 bases line up with TRBD1. The junction had 5 bases not matched to a gene; V was cut back by 2 bases and J by 1 base. The CDR3 is 14 residues long. Germline V gene sequence: CDR1 GTSNPN, CDR2 SVGIG (reference sequence). The CDR3 DNA is TGTGCCTGGAGTCGGGACAGCCTGTCCTACGAGCAGTACTTC. It yields the protein CAWSRDSLSYEQYF.

V is TRBV7-8 and J is TRBJ2-1, with 10 bases matching TRBD1. CDR3 size: 15 residues. Trimming at V came to 5 bases and at J to 4 bases, leaving 5 bases not matched to a gene. CDR1 and CDR2 (germline): SGHVS, FQNEAQ. CDR3 in amino acids: CASSRGTGEYNEQFF. The CDR3 DNA reads TGTGCCAGCAGCCGAGGGACAGGGGAATACAATGAGCAGTTCTTC.

The chain employs TRBV7-2 and TRBJ2-6, with D hard to call. The V and J ends lost 0 bases and 5 bases respectively, with 11 bases between them. CDR3 length equals 16 residues. The V gene's germline CDR1 is SGHTA and CDR2 FQGNSA. CDR3 nucleotide sequence: TGTGCCAGCAGCTTAGCCCCTGTGGGCTGGGCCAACGTCCTGACTTTC. This codes for CASSLAPVGWANVLTF.

V gene TRBV19 combines with J gene TRBJ1-2; D is undetermined. This CDR3 has 15 amino acids. V was trimmed by 0 bases and J by 0 bases, leaving 8 bases between them. Germline loops: CDR1 LNHDA, CDR2 SQIVND (reference sequence). CDR3 coding DNA: TGTGCCAGTAGTATAGATTCATCCCCTAACTATGGCTACACCTTC. Its translation: CASSIDSSPNYGYTF.